The 6 T cell receptor beta chains reported below all come from one sample, sequenced in a study of beta chain features in type 1 diabetes. All of the isolated RNA was reverse transcribed, so expressed TCRB transcripts were sequenced. The table came from immunoSEQ multiplex PCR; TCRdb's copy has only in-frame clones and leaves some out. The sample gives around 340,000 clones, 7% to 9% of which show up once; less than 0.45% is in the top ten. Sequences were obtained from central memory CD4+ T cells from blood. The receptors shown here come from a woman younger than 30 in good health.

This clone was observed a few times. The rearrangement links TRBV7-2 to TRBJ1-3, with D possibly being TRBD1 (5 bases). There are 16 residues in the CDR3. With 4 bases removed from V and 0 bases from J, the gap between germline ends came to 13 bases. CDR1 is SGHTA, CDR2 FQGNSA, per germline. CDR3 in amino acids: CASSSRTPRSGNTIYF. The CDR3 nucleotides read TGTGCCAGCAGCTCAAGGACACCACGCTCTGGAAACACCATATATTTT.

This CDR3 is CASSLILGANEQFF. CDR3 coding DNA: TGTGCCAGCAGCCTAATCCTAGGGGCCAATGAGCAGTTCTTC. The genes are TRBV5-5 and TRBJ2-1; D is perhaps TRBD1 (5 bases). This CDR3 comprises 14 residues. Germline CDR1 and CDR2: SGHKS and YYEKEE (reference sequence). Trimming cost V 4 bases and J 6 bases, with 14 bases left between them.

This rearrangement joins TRBV18 to TRBJ2-5, with D perhaps matching TRBD1 (6 bases). V shed 4 bases and J shed 4 bases, with 7 bases lying between them. The CDR3 sequence is 12 residues long. The germline V gene has CDR1 KGHSH and CDR2 LQKENI. The CDR3: CASSLRGETQYF. CDR3 DNA sequence: TGTGCCAGCTCACTCAGGGGAGAGACCCAGTACTTC.

The rearrangement joins TRBV10-1 to TRBJ2-3; 9 bases align to TRBD2. V shed 5 bases, J shed 4 bases, and the junction held 7 bases outside the gene matches. The CDR3 is 15 residues long. From germline, CDR1 is WNHNN and CDR2 SYGVQD (reference sequence). The CDR3, as DNA: TGCGCCAGCAGTAAGCACCTAGCGGGATCAGATACGCAGTATTTT. The encoded protein is CASSKHLAGSDTQYF.

In its sample, this clone was seen a few times. The chain carries TRBV7-9 and TRBJ1-4; D might be TRBD1 (6 bases). V lost 5 bases, J lost 8 bases, and 12 bases lay in between. The CDR3 extends over 13 amino acids. CDR1 and CDR2 from the germline V gene are SEHNR and FQNEAQ (reference sequence). CDR3 bases: TGTGCCAGCAGCGCTGCCAGGGGAGAAAAACTGTTTTTT. Its translation: CASSAARGEKLFF.

This clone was observed a handful of times. The chain employs TRBV19 and TRBJ2-1, with D perhaps matching TRBD1 (5 bases). The ends were cut back, 3 bases at V and 8 bases at J, with 14 bases in the middle. The CDR3 length is 14 residues. Germline CDR1 is LNHDA and CDR2 is SQIVND (reference sequence). DNA of the CDR3: TGTGCCAGTAGTATTTTCCAGGGTTACCATGAGCAGTTCTTC. Translating it yields CASSIFQGYHEQFF.